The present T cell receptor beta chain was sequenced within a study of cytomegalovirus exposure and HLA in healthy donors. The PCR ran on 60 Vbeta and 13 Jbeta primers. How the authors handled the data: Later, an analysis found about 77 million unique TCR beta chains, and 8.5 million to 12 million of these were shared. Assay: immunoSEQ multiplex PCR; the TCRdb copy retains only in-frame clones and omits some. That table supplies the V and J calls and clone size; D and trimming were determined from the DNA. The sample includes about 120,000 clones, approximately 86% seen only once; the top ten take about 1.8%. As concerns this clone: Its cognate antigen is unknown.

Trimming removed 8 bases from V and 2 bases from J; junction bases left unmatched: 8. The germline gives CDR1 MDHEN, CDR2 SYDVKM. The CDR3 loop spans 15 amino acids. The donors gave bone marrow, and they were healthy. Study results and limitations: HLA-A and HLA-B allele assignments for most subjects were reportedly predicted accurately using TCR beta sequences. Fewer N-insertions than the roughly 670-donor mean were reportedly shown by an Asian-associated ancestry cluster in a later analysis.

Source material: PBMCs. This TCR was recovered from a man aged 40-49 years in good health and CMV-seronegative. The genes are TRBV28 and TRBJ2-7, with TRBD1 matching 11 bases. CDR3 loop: CASLRDRGVPYEQYF. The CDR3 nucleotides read TGTGCCAGCCTTAGGGACAGGGGGGTGCCCTACGAGCAGTACTTC.